These 9 T cell receptor beta chains originate from one sample sequenced in a study of T cells after yellow fever vaccination. TCRdb re-called the 5' RACE reads through MiXCR, storing one row per CDR3 protein. This sample carries 310,000 or so distinct CDR3 sequences, roughly 3.5% of them seen once, and the ten largest clones take about a quarter. The material sequenced was PBMCs, taken on the day of the yellow fever booster vaccination. These receptors all come from a young man who received the YFV17D yellow fever vaccine.

This clonotype was recorded a few times. The CDR3: CASSLALQGPYEQYV. In nucleotides, the CDR3 is TGTGCCAGCAGCTTAGCACTACAGGGCCCCTACGAGCAGTACGTC. The chain joins TRBV7-2 to TRBJ2-7, with a possible D match to TRBD1 (6 bases). CDR1 and CDR2 from the germline V gene are SGHTA and FQGNSA. The CDR3 loop spans 15 amino acids. V lost 0 bases, J lost 2 bases, and 11 bases lay in between.

The J gene is TRBJ1-5, the V gene TRBV20-1; D not resolved. The V end was cut by 0 bases, the J end by 6 bases, with 12 bases between. The germline V gene encodes CDR1 DFQATT and CDR2 SNEGSKA (reference sequence). The CDR3 consists of 14 residues. CDR3 sequence (DNA): TGCAGTGCTAGAGATCCTATTCGGTTTCAGCCCCAGCATTTT. Its protein is CSARDPIRFQPQHF.

This clonotype appeared a few times. The chain has TRBV7-2 and TRBJ2-7; D is unclear. The CDR3 is made up of 11 amino acids. Trimming cost V 5 bases and J 2 bases, with 4 bases left between them. Looked up from germline, CDR1 is SGHTA and CDR2 is FQGNSA. In DNA, the CDR3 is TGTGCCAGCAGCGCAGCCTACGAGCAGTACTTC. Its translation is CASSAAYEQYF.

This clonotype was detected only a few times. The gene calls are TRBV29-1 and TRBJ1-1, with no clear D. Germline lookup yields CDR1 SQVTM and CDR2 ANQGSEA. The CDR3 totals 12 residues. V was shortened by 4 bases and J by 8 bases, with 14 bases between the two germline ends. This chain's CDR3 is CSVVVPRVEAFF. CDR3 coding DNA: TGCAGCGTTGTGGTTCCTAGGGTCGAAGCTTTCTTT.

Ten or more counts support this clonotype. The chain couples TRBV6-7 to TRBJ2-1, with 9 bases matching TRBD2. TRBV6-7 is an open reading frame whose function is uncertain. CDR3 length: 15 residues. The J segment lost 6 bases and the V segment lost 8 bases, leaving 11 bases of the junction unmatched. The CDR3 spells CASSGGLAFSNEQFF. Here the CDR3 DNA reads TGTGCCAGCTCCGGTGGACTAGCGTTTTCCAATGAGCAGTTCTTC.

This clonotype was detected a few times. The chain uses TRBV20-1 and TRBJ2-1, with a possible D match to TRBD2 (5 bases). The V gene's germline CDR1 is DFQATT and CDR2 SNEGSKA (reference sequence). V lost 5 bases and J 8 bases, leaving 16 bases between the germline ends. This CDR3 has 13 residues. CDR3 coding DNA: TGCAGTGCTCCGGACTCAAGAGAGGATGAGCAGTTCTTC. Translating it yields CSAPDSREDEQFF.

This clonotype was seen a few times. This sequence joins TRBV28 and TRBJ1-5; D is uncertain. V dropped 6 bases and J dropped 5 bases, with 8 bases sitting between them. The germline V gene has CDR1 MDHEN and CDR2 SYDVKM. CDR3 length equals 12 residues. The CDR3 nucleotides read TGTGCCAGCAGGTCCTTTGATCAGCCCCAGCATTTT. Its translation: CASRSFDQPQHF.

Ten or more counts support this clonotype. The chain links TRBV12-3 or TRBV12-4 to TRBJ1-2, with TRBD1 matching over 7 bases. The CDR3 length is 15 residues. The V and J ends lost 6 bases and 8 bases, in that order; junction bases with no gene match: 15. CDR3 sequence: CASSLSGQAPRGYTF. Written as DNA, the CDR3 is TGTGCCAGCAGCTTATCCGGACAGGCTCCCCGGGGCTACACCTTC.

Details on this clonotype: Just one base apart from a much larger clone, this may be a read error. This chain uses TRBV20-1 with TRBJ2-7; perhaps TRBD2 as D (7 bases). The CDR3 is made up of 15 amino acids. Germline V CDR1 and CDR2: DFQATT, SNEGSKA (reference sequence). The CDR3 region has the DNA TGCAGTGCTAGAGGCCATGGGGGGGGCGGCTACGGGCAGTACTTC. Its protein product is CSARGHGGGGYGQYF.